The 2 T cell receptor beta chains given below trace back to one sample, sequenced in a study of blood T cell repertoires in COVID-19. TCRdb's copy holds only in-frame clones and misses some; the assay was immunoSEQ multiplex PCR. Of 200,000 to 250,000 clones in the sample, more than 80% were seen once. Sample: peripheral blood. These receptors all come from a man under 40 with COVID-19, enrolled during active disease.

V and J are TRBV7-9 and TRBJ2-1; no reliable D call. This CDR3 is built from 14 residues. V dropped 6 bases and J dropped 2 bases, with 11 bases sitting between them. Per the germline V gene, CDR1 is SEHNR and CDR2 is FQNEAQ (reference sequence). The CDR3 DNA sequence: TGTGCCAGCAGACCGCAGGTCCCCTACAATGAGCAGTTCTTC. Translated: CASRPQVPYNEQFF.

The chain uses TRBV4-2 and TRBJ2-1; 13 bases are a match to TRBD2. CDR3 length: 17 residues. Per the germline V gene, CDR1 is LGHNA and CDR2 is YNFKEQ. J lost 5 bases, V lost 3 bases, and 7 bases had no gene match. The CDR3, as DNA: TGTGCCAGCAGCCAGGGCCTCGGGACTAGCGGGGACAATGAGCAGTTCTTC. As protein: CASSQGLGTSGDNEQFF.